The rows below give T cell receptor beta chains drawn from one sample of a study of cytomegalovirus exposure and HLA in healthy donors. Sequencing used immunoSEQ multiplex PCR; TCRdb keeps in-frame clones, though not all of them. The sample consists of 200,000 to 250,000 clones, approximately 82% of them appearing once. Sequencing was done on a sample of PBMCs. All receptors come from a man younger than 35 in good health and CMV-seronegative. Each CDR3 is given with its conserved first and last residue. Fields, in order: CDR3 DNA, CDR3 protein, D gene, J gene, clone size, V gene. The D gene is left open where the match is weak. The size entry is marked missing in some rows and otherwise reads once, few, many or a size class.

cdr3_nt: TGTGCCTGGAGTGTTAGCACCGGGGAGCTGTTTTTT
cdr3_aa: CAWSVSTGELFF
d_call: -
j_call: TRBJ2-2
clone_size: -
v_call: TRBV30

cdr3_nt: TGTGCCTGGAACAACCCCTACAATGAGCAGTTCTTC
cdr3_aa: CAWNNPYNEQFF
d_call: -
j_call: TRBJ2-1
clone_size: -
v_call: TRBV30

cdr3_nt: TGTGCCAGCAGCTTGGCCGGGGTCTCCTACGAGCAGTACTTC
cdr3_aa: CASSLAGVSYEQYF
d_call: -
j_call: TRBJ2-7
clone_size: -
v_call: TRBV5-6

cdr3_nt: TGTGCCAGCAGCCCTTACGGACTAGCGCCAGAGACCCAGTACTTC
cdr3_aa: CASSPYGLAPETQYF
d_call: TRBD2
j_call: TRBJ2-5
clone_size: once
v_call: TRBV5-4

cdr3_nt: TGTGCCAGCAGCTTATTAGTGAGCTCCTACAATGAGCAGTTCTTC
cdr3_aa: CASSLLVSSYNEQFF
d_call: -
j_call: TRBJ2-1
clone_size: -
v_call: TRBV11-2

cdr3_nt: TGTGCCAGCTCAATCGTCGGGGGTGAAAAACTGTTTTTT
cdr3_aa: CASSIVGGEKLFF
d_call: -
j_call: TRBJ1-4
clone_size: -
v_call: TRBV6-4

cdr3_nt: TGTGCCAGCAGCGTAGAGCCGGGTACAGATACGCAGTATTTT
cdr3_aa: CASSVEPGTDTQYF
d_call: -
j_call: TRBJ2-3
clone_size: -
v_call: TRBV9

cdr3_nt: TGCAGCGTTACCGGACAGGGGGCAGGAGATCAGCCCCAGCATTTT
cdr3_aa: CSVTGQGAGDQPQHF
d_call: TRBD1
j_call: TRBJ1-5
clone_size: -
v_call: TRBV29-1

cdr3_nt: TGTGCCAGCAGTTTTGAGAGGTTGACAGAGACCCAGTACTTC
cdr3_aa: CASSFERLTETQYF
d_call: -
j_call: TRBJ2-5
clone_size: -
v_call: TRBV28

cdr3_nt: TGTGCCCAGGGAAGTGGGGGGGGCACAGATACGCAGTATTTT
cdr3_aa: CAQGSGGGTDTQYF
d_call: TRBD2
j_call: TRBJ2-3
clone_size: -
v_call: TRBV6-4

cdr3_nt: TGCGCCAGCAGCCCTGACAGGGGCCCCAACTACTATGGCTACACCTTC
cdr3_aa: CASSPDRGPNYYGYTF
d_call: TRBD1
j_call: TRBJ1-2
clone_size: few
v_call: TRBV10-1

cdr3_nt: TGCGCCAGCAGCTGGGGACAGGGCTCCTACAATGAGCAGTTCTTC
cdr3_aa: CASSWGQGSYNEQFF
d_call: TRBD1
j_call: TRBJ2-1
clone_size: -
v_call: TRBV5-1

cdr3_nt: TGTGCCAGCAACCCAAGCGGGGCCCGGCCGGAGACCCAGTACTTC
cdr3_aa: CASNPSGARPETQYF
d_call: TRBD2
j_call: TRBJ2-5
clone_size: -
v_call: TRBV2

cdr3_nt: TGTGCCAGCAGCTTGGCCATCACTCAATCGGATACGCAGTATTTT
cdr3_aa: CASSLAITQSDTQYF
d_call: -
j_call: TRBJ2-3
clone_size: -
v_call: TRBV5-4

cdr3_nt: TGTGCCAGCAGTTTCCCGGGACTGTACGAGCAGTACTTC
cdr3_aa: CASSFPGLYEQYF
d_call: -
j_call: TRBJ2-7
clone_size: -
v_call: TRBV28

cdr3_nt: TGTGCCAGCAGCTTATTGAGCGGGAGGGCCTACGAGCAGTACTTC
cdr3_aa: CASSLLSGRAYEQYF
d_call: TRBD2
j_call: TRBJ2-7
clone_size: -
v_call: TRBV7-2

cdr3_nt: TGTGCCAGCTCACCTGTGACAGGGGGCCCCTGGGAGCAGTACTTC
cdr3_aa: CASSPVTGGPWEQYF
d_call: TRBD1
j_call: TRBJ2-5
clone_size: -
v_call: TRBV18

cdr3_nt: TGTGCCAGCAGCCCCCCTGGCGGGAAGCGCCAAGAGACCCAGTACTTC
cdr3_aa: CASSPPGGKRQETQYF
d_call: -
j_call: TRBJ2-5
clone_size: -
v_call: TRBV7-8

cdr3_nt: TGTGCCAGCAGCCCAACTACCAATGAGCAGTTCTTC
cdr3_aa: CASSPTTNEQFF
d_call: -
j_call: TRBJ2-1
clone_size: -
v_call: TRBV7-9

cdr3_nt: TGTGCCAGCAGTTTCCTTCCGTCCTCCTACGAGCAGTACTTC
cdr3_aa: CASSFLPSSYEQYF
d_call: -
j_call: TRBJ2-7
clone_size: once
v_call: TRBV27

cdr3_nt: TGCGCCAGCAGCTTGGATGGGACTCCTATCTTC
cdr3_aa: CASSLDGTPIF
d_call: -
j_call: TRBJ2-1
clone_size: -
v_call: TRBV5-1

cdr3_nt: TGCAGCGCCGGGGGACAGGTGGGCACTGAAGCTTTCTTT
cdr3_aa: CSAGGQVGTEAFF
d_call: TRBD1
j_call: TRBJ1-1
clone_size: -
v_call: TRBV29-1

cdr3_nt: TGTGCCAGCAGCCTCGCACTTTGGCAGGGCGGCGAGCAGTACTTC
cdr3_aa: CASSLALWQGGEQYF
d_call: -
j_call: TRBJ2-7
clone_size: -
v_call: TRBV7-9

cdr3_nt: TGCGCCAGCAGCTGGACAGGGGGCGATGAAAAACTGTTTTTT
cdr3_aa: CASSWTGGDEKLFF
d_call: TRBD1
j_call: TRBJ1-4
clone_size: -
v_call: TRBV5-1

cdr3_nt: TGTGCCAGCAGCCAACGCCTCCGACAGGGGGTTAATTCACCCCTCCACTTT
cdr3_aa: CASSQRLRQGVNSPLHF
d_call: TRBD1
j_call: TRBJ1-6
clone_size: -
v_call: TRBV4-2